The 13 T cell receptor beta chains below come from one sample, sequenced in a study of OX40 agonist ivuxolimab in advanced cancers. Here immunoSEQ multiplex PCR was the method, and the copy in TCRdb shows in-frame clones only, minus some. The sample contains around 97,000 clones, under 90% of which appear only once. The sequenced sample was CD4+ or CD8+ T cells sorted from blood, obtained in a trial of the OX40 agonist ivuxolimab. Receptors were obtained from an adult with an advanced solid tumor such as melanoma, head and neck, liver or kidney cancer.

This clone was seen more than once but under ten times. The chain combines TRBV5-6 with TRBJ1-2; no clear D gene. V dropped 1 base and J dropped 4 bases, with 11 bases sitting between them. Germline V gene data show CDR1 as SGHDT and CDR2 as YYEEEE. The CDR3 contains 14 residues. The chain's CDR3 is CASSLLSGGYGYTF. CDR3 in DNA: TGTGCCAGCAGCTTGCTCTCAGGAGGCTATGGCTACACCTTC.

V usage is TRBV7-2 and J usage is TRBJ2-3; TRBD2 is a possible D gene (6 bases). This CDR3 is built from 16 residues. V lost 4 bases to trimming and J lost 8 bases, with 22 bases between them. In germline, CDR1 is SGHTA, CDR2 FQGNSA. The CDR3 sequence is CASSSAAVPVGGTQYF. The CDR3, as DNA: TGTGCCAGCAGCTCTGCAGCGGTCCCTGTGGGGGGTACGCAGTATTTT.

This sequence joins TRBV11-2 and TRBJ2-7; D may be TRBD2 (5 bases). Trimming pared 1 base from V and 2 bases from J, leaving 15 bases between. The CDR3 covers 16 residues. Germline V CDR1 and CDR2: SGHAT, FQNNGV. The CDR3 spells CASSLGVGFGTYEQYF. The CDR3, as DNA: TGTGCCAGCAGCTTAGGGGTTGGTTTCGGGACCTACGAGCAGTACTTC.

V and J are TRBV27 and TRBJ2-5; TRBD2 agrees at 8 bases. V dropped 11 bases and J dropped 4; count of bases not matched to a gene: 18. CDR1 is MNHEY, CDR2 SMNVEV, per germline (reference sequence). This CDR3 is 16 amino acids long. CDR3 bases: TGTGCCTCCGCCTCCCCCCTAGCGGGTGGAGGAGAGACCCAGTACTTC. Its translation is CASASPLAGGGETQYF.

The V and J genes are TRBV19 and TRBJ2-1; D is perhaps TRBD1 (5 bases). The CDR3 extends over 15 amino acids. V dropped 5 bases and J dropped 7 bases, with 18 bases sitting between them. The germline V gene encodes CDR1 LNHDA and CDR2 SQIVND (reference sequence). This CDR3 reads CASSPWGPAANEQFF. Written as DNA, the CDR3 is TGTGCCAGTAGTCCTTGGGGCCCGGCGGCTAATGAGCAGTTCTTC.

This clone was recorded at least ten times. This chain joins TRBV15 and TRBJ2-1, with D tentatively TRBD2 (7 bases). With 0 bases removed from V and 2 bases from J, the gap between germline ends came to 14 bases. Germline V gene data show CDR1 as LNHNV and CDR2 as YYDKDF (reference sequence). The CDR3 runs to 17 residues. The CDR3 sequence: CATSRDDGGGPYNEQFF. The CDR3 region has the DNA TGTGCCACCAGCAGAGATGATGGGGGGGGCCCCTACAATGAGCAGTTCTTC.

The chain has TRBV5-1 and TRBJ2-6; D is ambiguous. The CDR3 spans 15 residues. Germline V gives CDR1 SGHRS, CDR2 YFSETQ. V lost 2 bases and J lost 2, with 8 bases in between. CDR3 sequence reads: CASSFTVAGANVLTF. The CDR3 DNA follows: TGCGCCAGCAGCTTCACAGTGGCTGGGGCCAACGTCCTGACTTTC. Full variable domain (outside the CDR3, taken from reference TRBV5-1 and TRBJ2-6): KAGVTQTPRYLIKTRGQQVTLSCSPISGHRSVSWYQQTPGQGLQFLFEYFSETQRNKGNFPGRFSGRQFSNSRSEMNVSTLELGDSALYLCASSFTVAGANVLTFGAGSRLTVL.

The genes are TRBV29-1 and TRBJ1-1, with 11 bases aligning to TRBD1. Germline CDR1 and CDR2: SQVTM and ANQGSEA. V gave up 3 bases and J gave up 4 bases; unmatched junction bases: 1. The CDR3 consists of 13 residues. The CDR3 nucleotides are TGCAGCGTTGAGGGGACAGGGGGCACTGAAGCTTTCTTT. This encodes CSVEGTGGTEAFF.

The chain combines TRBV5-1 with TRBJ2-5; tentatively, D is TRBD2 (5 bases). Trimming removed 4 bases from V and 4 bases from J, with 17 bases in between. CDR1 is SGHRS and CDR2 is YFSETQ in the germline V gene. This CDR3 has 15 amino acids. The CDR3 nucleotides are TGCGCCAGCAGCCCCTCGGCTACGGGGAGAGAGACCCAGTACTTC. It codes for CASSPSATGRETQYF. Full variable domain (missing parts from reference TRBV5-1 and TRBJ2-5): KAGVTQTPRYLIKTRGQQVTLSCSPISGHRSVSWYQQTPGQGLQFLFEYFSETQRNKGNFPGRFSGRQFSNSRSEMNVSTLELGDSALYLCASSPSATGRETQYFGPGTRLLVL.

The chain employs TRBV12-5 and TRBJ2-1; possible D gene TRBD1, 5 bases. The CDR3 has 13 residues. Trimming cost V 1 base and J 15 bases, with 16 bases left between them. Germline V gives CDR1 LGHNT, CDR2 FRNRAP. CDR3 in amino acids: CASGLGSLMGPFF. The CDR3 bases are TGTGCTAGTGGTTTGGGGTCCTTGATGGGGCCGTTCTTC.

This CDR3 reads CASSEGGGNTEAFF. In DNA form, the CDR3 reads TGTGCCAGCAGTGAGGGAGGGGGGAACACTGAAGCTTTCTTT. The V call is TRBV2, the J call TRBJ1-1, with D possibly TRBD1 on 6 matching bases. The length of the CDR3 is 14 residues. Trimming took 3 bases from V and 1 from J, leaving 9 bases between them. Germline CDR1 and CDR2: SNHLY and FYNNEI.

The V call is TRBV2, the J call TRBJ2-3; D ambiguous. Germline CDR1 is SNHLY and CDR2 is FYNNEI. V lost 3 bases, J lost 0 bases, and 10 bases lay in between. The CDR3 runs 15 residues. The CDR3 coding sequence is TGTGCCAGCAGTGAGTCGCGGCCTAGCACAGATACGCAGTATTTT. It translates to CASSESRPSTDTQYF. Looking up the rest from reference TRBV2 and TRBJ2-3 gives the full variable domain: EPEVTQTPSHQVTQMGQEVILRCVPISNHLYFYWYRQILGQKVEFLVSFYNNEISEKSEIFDDQFSVERPDGSNFTLKIRSTKLEDSAMYFCASSESRPSTDTQYFGPGTRLTVL.

V gene TRBV2 combines with J gene TRBJ2-3; 7 positions match TRBD1. V lost 2 bases and J lost 5; bases outside the gene matches: 10. The CDR3 spans 16 residues. Per the germline V gene, CDR1 is SNHLY and CDR2 is FYNNEI. The CDR3 here is CASSETQNRGQDTQYF. The CDR3 coding sequence is TGTGCCAGCAGTGAAACCCAAAACAGGGGTCAAGATACGCAGTATTTT.